The clone carrying this TCR beta chain appeared a few times. The target antigen is unknown. Template switching added a universal primer site; cDNA carried unique molecular identifiers. Each CDR3 protein is one row after TCRdb ran MiXCR on the 5' RACE reads. Among under 400,000 distinct CDR3 sequences listed, 9% to 10% were seen once. The data were obtained in a study of identical twins. Study-wide results and caveats: Low generation probability was overrepresented in out-of-frame alpha sequences shared by twins.

The TCR originated in a woman between 50 and 59 years old in good health. Specimen: naive T cells sorted from blood.

The CDR3 loop is CASSPTGRTYEQYV. The CDR3 DNA sequence: TGTGCCAGCTCCCCGACAGGGAGGACCTACGAGCAGTACGTC. V and J are TRBV18 and TRBJ2-7, with D tentatively TRBD1 (7 bases). From germline, CDR1 is KGHSH and CDR2 LQKENI. V was clipped by 6 bases and J by 2 bases, with 14 bases between them. This CDR3 comprises 14 residues.